This is a list of T cell receptor beta chains from one sample in a study of T cells after yellow fever vaccination. TCRdb redid the calling of the 5' RACE reads with MiXCR, one entry per CDR3 protein. Among about 580,000 distinct CDR3 sequences listed, around 17% were seen once. The source was PBMCs, collected more than 4 days after the first yellow fever vaccination. Receptor source: a man in his late teens or twenties who received the YFV17D yellow fever vaccine. Each CDR3 is given with its conserved first and last residue. Each record gives: clone size, V gene, J gene, CDR3 length, D gene, CDR3 DNA, CDR3 protein. A D gene is named only where the DNA matches it firmly. Not every row has a clone size; where given, it reads once, few, many or a size class.

>many|TRBV7-3|TRBJ2-3|15|NA
TGTGCCAGCAGCCCCCCAGGAGCCGCAGGAGATACGCAGTATTTT
CASSPPGAAGDTQYF
>many|TRBV7-9|TRBJ2-3|16|TRBD1
TGTGCCAGCAGCAAAAGTTACGGGACAGACACAGATACGCAGTATTTT
CASSKSYGTDTDTQYF
>NA|TRBV12-3/TRBV12-4|TRBJ1-3|15|NA
TGTGCCAGCAGTTTAGAGGCAAACTCTGGAAACACCATATATTTT
CASSLEANSGNTIYF
>few|TRBV28|TRBJ2-4|18|TRBD2
TGTGCCAGCACCGGTCGGGGGGGCAGGACCTTGGCCAAAAACATTCAGTACTTC
CASTGRGGRTLAKNIQYF
>few|TRBV6-1|TRBJ2-1|14|NA
TGTGCCAGCAGTGCCATACGCTCGGACAATGAGCAGTTCTTC
CASSAIRSDNEQFF
>few|TRBV24-1|TRBJ1-5|15|TRBD1
TGTGCCACCTCCCCTAACGACAGGGGAAATCAGCCCCAGCATTTT
CATSPNDRGNQPQHF
>few|TRBV7-2|TRBJ2-1|14|NA
TGTGCCAGCAGCTTAGGGCAGGGTTGGAATGAGCAGTTCTTC
CASSLGQGWNEQFF
>NA|TRBV20-1|TRBJ1-4|15|TRBD1
TGCAGTGCTAGGTCTCTGACAGGGGGCTTTGAAAAACTGTTTTTT
CSARSLTGGFEKLFF
>NA|TRBV20-1|TRBJ2-1|16|TRBD2
TGCAGTGCTAGCCCCGGACTAGCGGGGGGAAGGGGTGAGCAGTTCTTC
CSASPGLAGGRGEQFF
>NA|TRBV12-3/TRBV12-4|TRBJ2-5|18|TRBD2
TGTGCCAGCAGTCCCCGGCGGCGGGGGATGTTACTCCAAGAGACCCAGTACTTC
CASSPRRRGMLLQETQYF
>few|TRBV4-1|TRBJ2-7|16|NA
TGCGCCAGCAGCCAAGATCTGGCAGAGGCCCACTACGAGCAGTACTTC
CASSQDLAEAHYEQYF
>few|TRBV20-1|TRBJ2-5|13|NA
TGCAGTGCTACGGCCAGCAGGCAAGAGACCCAGTACTTC
CSATASRQETQYF
>NA|TRBV4-1|TRBJ1-1|18|TRBD1
TGCGCCAGCAGCCACCGGATGACCGGGACAGGGGGTTGCACTGAAGCTTTCTTT
CASSHRMTGTGGCTEAFF
>NA|TRBV5-1|TRBJ2-3|14|NA
TGCGCCAGCAGGCCCCGTGTACAGTCGGATACGCAGTATTTT
CASRPRVQSDTQYF
>few|TRBV5-1|TRBJ2-7|15|TRBD2
TGCGCCAGCAGCGAACTAGCGGGGCCTACTTACGAGCAGTACTTC
CASSELAGPTYEQYF
>few|TRBV7-2|TRBJ2-5|15|TRBD2
TGTGCCAGCAACATAGCGGGGGGAAAGAAAGAGACCCAGTACTTC
CASNIAGGKKETQYF
>NA|TRBV29-1|TRBJ2-1|13|NA
TGCAGCGTTGAAGGGGGGGCCGAGTATGAGCAGTTCTTC
CSVEGGAEYEQFF
>NA|TRBV4-3|TRBJ2-5|16|NA
TGCGCCAGCAGCCAAGGGGCGCCAGGAACCCAAGAGACCCAGTACTTC
CASSQGAPGTQETQYF
>many|TRBV29-1|TRBJ2-2|15|TRBD2
TGCAGCGTTGAAGATCAGCGGGGGGGTCCCGGGGAGCTGTTTTTT
CSVEDQRGGPGELFF
>few|TRBV24-1|TRBJ2-1|12|TRBD1
TGTGCCACGAGCGACAGGGACAATGAGCAGTTCTTC
CATSDRDNEQFF
>few|TRBV7-9|TRBJ1-2|14|NA
TGTGCCAGCAGGGCTACAGGGCCTAACTATGGCTACACCTTC
CASRATGPNYGYTF
>few|TRBV5-5|TRBJ2-3|16|TRBD2
TGTGCCAGCAGTTTAGCGGGGGGTACCGGCACAGATACGCAGTATTTT
CASSLAGGTGTDTQYF
>few|TRBV12-3/TRBV12-4|TRBJ2-3|14|NA
TGTGCCGCCACAACTAGCAGTGGCACAGATACGCAGTATTTT
CAATTSSGTDTQYF
>few|TRBV18|TRBJ1-4|17|TRBD1
TGTGCCAGCTCACCATTTCTACAGGGGGCAACTAATGAAAAACTGTTTTTT
CASSPFLQGATNEKLFF
>few|TRBV7-2|TRBJ2-3|16|NA
TGTGCCAGCAGCACCGATACAGGGAGCGGCACAGATACGCAGTATTTT
CASSTDTGSGTDTQYF
>NA|TRBV20-1|TRBJ2-5|16|NA
TGCAGTGCTAGAGATTGGCCAGGACGCCTGGGGGAGACCCAGTACTTC
CSARDWPGRLGETQYF
>few|TRBV2|TRBJ2-2|14|TRBD1
TGTGCCAGCAGGGGACAAACAGGGGGGAGGGAGCTGTTTTTT
CASRGQTGGRELFF
>few|TRBV9|TRBJ1-2|14|TRBD1
TGTGCCAGCAGCGGGTACGACAGGGGGGGAGGCTACACCTTC
CASSGYDRGGGYTF
>few|TRBV4-3|TRBJ2-7|14|NA
TGCGCCAGCAGCCAAGATACGGCCTCCTACGAGCAGTACTTC
CASSQDTASYEQYF
>NA|TRBV27|TRBJ1-5|14|NA
TGTGCCAGCAGTTTGCGGCCTAACAATCAGCCCCAGCATTTT
CASSLRPNNQPQHF
>NA|TRBV5-4|TRBJ1-5|15|TRBD1
TGTGCCAGCAGCGTACAGGGGTTGGGCAATCAGCCCCAGCATTTT
CASSVQGLGNQPQHF
>NA|TRBV2|TRBJ2-5|12|TRBD1
TGTGCCAGCAGAGGACAGGGGTCGACCCAGTACTTC
CASRGQGSTQYF
>few|TRBV20-1|TRBJ1-1|14|NA
TGCAGTGCTAGAGAACGAACAGGGCACACTGAAGCTTTCTTT
CSARERTGHTEAFF
>NA|TRBV7-8|TRBJ2-3|15|NA
TGTGCCAGCAGCCGCCGCGGGCCAGACACAGATACGCAGTATTTT
CASSRRGPDTDTQYF
>NA|TRBV7-9|TRBJ2-1|13|NA
TGTGCCAGCGGGTCAGACCCTTTCAATGAGCAGTTCTTC
CASGSDPFNEQFF
>NA|TRBV5-1|TRBJ1-4|14|NA
TGCGCCAGCAGCTTGGGAGGGGTTGCTGAAAAACTGTTTTTT
CASSLGGVAEKLFF
>NA|TRBV20-1|TRBJ1-4|13|NA
TGCAGTGCTAGAGAACAGCTTAATGAAAAACTGTTTTTT
CSAREQLNEKLFF
>many|TRBV5-1|TRBJ2-5|14|TRBD2
TGCGCCAGCAGCTTGACCAGCGGGGTCGAGACCCAGTACTTC
CASSLTSGVETQYF
>NA|TRBV3-1|TRBJ1-3|14|NA
TGTGCCAGCAGTCGGAGGGAATTTGGAAACACCATATATTTT
CASSRREFGNTIYF
>NA|TRBV29-1|TRBJ2-7|13|NA
TGCAGCGTTGCGGGCAGGTTTGTGTACGAGCAGTACTTC
CSVAGRFVYEQYF
>NA|TRBV5-1|TRBJ2-1|14|TRBD1
TGCGCCAGCAGCTTGGAAACAGGGGCTAATGAGCAGTTCTTC
CASSLETGANEQFF
>few|TRBV5-1|TRBJ2-2|15|NA
TGCGCCAGCAGCTTGCAGGAGCCGAACACCGGGGAGCTGTTTTTT
CASSLQEPNTGELFF
>NA|TRBV5-6|TRBJ2-5|13|TRBD1
TGTGCCAGCAGCTTAGGGGACAGGGAGACCCAGTACTTC
CASSLGDRETQYF
>NA|TRBV6-2/TRBV6-3|TRBJ2-3|13|NA
TGTGCCAGCATCCAGCGCACCACAGATACGCAGTATTTT
CASIQRTTDTQYF
>NA|TRBV5-1|TRBJ1-2|14|NA
TGCGCCAGCAGCGCCTCGGGGGTAGACTATGGCTACACCTTC
CASSASGVDYGYTF
>few|TRBV20-1|TRBJ2-2|14|TRBD1
TGCAGTGCTTGGGACAGGGAGAACACCGGGGAGCTGTTTTTT
CSAWDRENTGELFF
>NA|TRBV27|TRBJ2-1|15|TRBD2
TGTGCCAGCAGTCGAGCGGGGGGGCCAAATAATGAGCAGTTCTTC
CASSRAGGPNNEQFF
>NA|TRBV21-1|TRBJ2-1|18|NA
TGTGCCAGCAGCAAAGTTTGCAGCGTCGTTAGTGAGGGCAATGAGCAGTTCTTC
CASSKVCSVVSEGNEQFF
>NA|TRBV29-1|TRBJ1-1|13|NA
TGCAGCGTTGAAGACGGGGTATACACTGAAGCTTTCTTT
CSVEDGVYTEAFF
>NA|TRBV2|TRBJ1-5|17|NA
TGTGCCTTCAGTTTTAATTCCGGCCCGAGCGTGGATCAGCCCCAGCATTTT
CAFSFNSGPSVDQPQHF